This T cell receptor beta chain was sequenced during a study of technical replicates of blood from several donors. The method was immunoSEQ multiplex PCR; TCRdb's version includes in-frame clones alone and lacks a portion of them. The sample lists about 100,000 clones, around 95% occurring once. The germline CDR1 and CDR2 sequences are SEHNR and FQNEAQ (reference sequence). The CDR3 is 15 amino acids. V was clipped by 3 bases and J by 6 bases, with 15 bases between them. The sample was T cells isolated from PBMCs. This chain connects TRBV7-9 to TRBJ2-1; D is perhaps TRBD1 (6 bases). The TCR sequence derives from a human donor in good health. The CDR3 reads CASSFGTQLGNEQFF. DNA of the CDR3: TGTGCCAGCAGCTTCGGGACACAATTGGGCAATGAGCAGTTCTTC.